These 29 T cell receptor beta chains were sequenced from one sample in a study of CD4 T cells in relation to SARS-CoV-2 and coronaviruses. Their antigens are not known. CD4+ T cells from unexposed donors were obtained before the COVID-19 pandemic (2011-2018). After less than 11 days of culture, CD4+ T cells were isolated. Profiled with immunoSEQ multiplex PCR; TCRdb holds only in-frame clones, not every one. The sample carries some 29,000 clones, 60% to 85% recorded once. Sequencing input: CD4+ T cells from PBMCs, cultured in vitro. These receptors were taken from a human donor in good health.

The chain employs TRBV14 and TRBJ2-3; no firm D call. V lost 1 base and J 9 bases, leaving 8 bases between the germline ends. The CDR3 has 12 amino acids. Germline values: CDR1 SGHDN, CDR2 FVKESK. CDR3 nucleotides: TGTGCCAGCAGCCAAGTCGCAGGCACGCAGTATTTT. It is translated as CASSQVAGTQYF.

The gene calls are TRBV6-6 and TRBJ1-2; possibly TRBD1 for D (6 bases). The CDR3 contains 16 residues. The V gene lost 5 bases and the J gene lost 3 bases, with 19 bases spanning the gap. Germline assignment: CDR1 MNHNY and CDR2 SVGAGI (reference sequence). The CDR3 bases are TGTGCCAGCAGTAGAATTGGCAGGGGCAACCACTATGGCTACACCTTC. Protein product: CASSRIGRGNHYGYTF.

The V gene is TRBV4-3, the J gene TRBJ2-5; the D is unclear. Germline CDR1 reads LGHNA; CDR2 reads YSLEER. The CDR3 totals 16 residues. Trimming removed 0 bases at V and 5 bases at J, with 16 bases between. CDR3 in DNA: TGCGCCAGCAGCCAAGATTGGGCCCGCGCACGGGAGACCCAGTACTTC. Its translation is CASSQDWARARETQYF.

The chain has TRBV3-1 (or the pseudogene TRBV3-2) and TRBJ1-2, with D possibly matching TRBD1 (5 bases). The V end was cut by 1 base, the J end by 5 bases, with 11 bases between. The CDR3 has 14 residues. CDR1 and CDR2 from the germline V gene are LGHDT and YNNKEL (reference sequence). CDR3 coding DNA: TGTGCCAGCAGCCAAGGAGGGGTGTGGTATGGCTACACCTTC. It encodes CASSQGGVWYGYTF.

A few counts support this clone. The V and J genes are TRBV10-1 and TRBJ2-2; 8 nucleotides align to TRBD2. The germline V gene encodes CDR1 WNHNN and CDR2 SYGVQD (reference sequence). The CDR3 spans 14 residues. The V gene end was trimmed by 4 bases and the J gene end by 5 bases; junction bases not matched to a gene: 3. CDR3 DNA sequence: TGCGCCAGCAGTGTTAGCGGGGAAACCGGGGAGCTGTTTTTT. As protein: CASSVSGETGELFF.

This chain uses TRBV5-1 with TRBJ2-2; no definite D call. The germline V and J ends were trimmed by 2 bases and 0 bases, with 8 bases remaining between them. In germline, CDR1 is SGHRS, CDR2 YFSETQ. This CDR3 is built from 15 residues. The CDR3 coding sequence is TGCGCCAGCAGCTTACGGGCCGCGAACACCGGGGAGCTGTTTTTT. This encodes CASSLRAANTGELFF.

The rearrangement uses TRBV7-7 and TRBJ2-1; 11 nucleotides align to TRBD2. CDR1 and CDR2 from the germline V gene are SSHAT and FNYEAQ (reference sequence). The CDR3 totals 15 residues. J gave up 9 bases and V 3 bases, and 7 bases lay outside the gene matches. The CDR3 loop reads CASSLSSGGAGEQFF. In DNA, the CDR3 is TGTGCCAGCAGCTTGAGTAGCGGGGGGGCAGGTGAGCAGTTCTTC.

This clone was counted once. CDR3 residues: CASSLGLAVNTEAFF. The CDR3 DNA reads as TGCGCCAGCAGCTTGGGGCTTGCAGTGAACACTGAAGCTTTCTTT. V is TRBV5-1 and J is TRBJ1-1, with D unclear. The CDR3 has 15 residues. V lost 0 bases to trimming and J lost 0 bases, with 9 bases between them. In germline, CDR1 is SGHRS, CDR2 YFSETQ.

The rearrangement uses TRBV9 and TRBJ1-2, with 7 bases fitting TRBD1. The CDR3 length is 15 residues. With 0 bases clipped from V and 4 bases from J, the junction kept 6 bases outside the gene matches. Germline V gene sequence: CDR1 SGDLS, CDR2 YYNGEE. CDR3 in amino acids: CASSVETGSGYGYTF. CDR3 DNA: TGTGCCAGCAGCGTAGAGACAGGGTCGGGCTATGGCTACACCTTC.

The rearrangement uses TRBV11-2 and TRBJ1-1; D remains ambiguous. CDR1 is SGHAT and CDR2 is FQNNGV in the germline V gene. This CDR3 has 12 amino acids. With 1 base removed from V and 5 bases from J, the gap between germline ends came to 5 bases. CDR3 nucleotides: TGTGCCAGCAGCTTAGTCGAAACTGAAGCTTTCTTT. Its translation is CASSLVETEAFF.

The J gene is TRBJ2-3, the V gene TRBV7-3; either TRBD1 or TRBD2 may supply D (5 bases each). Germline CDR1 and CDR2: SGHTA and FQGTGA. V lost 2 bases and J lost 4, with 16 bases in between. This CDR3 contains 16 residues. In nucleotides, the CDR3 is TGTGCCAGCAGCTTACAGGGACGGAACCCGGCAGATACGCAGTATTTT. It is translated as CASSLQGRNPADTQYF.

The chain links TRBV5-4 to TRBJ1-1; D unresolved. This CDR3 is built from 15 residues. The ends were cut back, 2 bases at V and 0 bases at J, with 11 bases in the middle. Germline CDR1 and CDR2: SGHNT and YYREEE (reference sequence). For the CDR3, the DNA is TGTGCCAGCAGCTTTAATACGGTGTTGAACACTGAAGCTTTCTTT. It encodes CASSFNTVLNTEAFF.

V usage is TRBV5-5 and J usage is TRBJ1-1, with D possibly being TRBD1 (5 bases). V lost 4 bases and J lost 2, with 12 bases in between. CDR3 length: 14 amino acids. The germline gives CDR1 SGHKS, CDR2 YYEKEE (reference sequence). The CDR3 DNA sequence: TGTGCCAGCAGCAAGGAAGGGACCAACACTGAAGCTTTCTTT. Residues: CASSKEGTNTEAFF.

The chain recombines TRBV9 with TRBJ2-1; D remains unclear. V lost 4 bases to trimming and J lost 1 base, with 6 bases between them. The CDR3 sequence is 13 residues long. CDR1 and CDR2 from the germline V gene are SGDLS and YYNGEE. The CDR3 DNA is TGTGCCAGCAGCATCCAGTCCTACAATGAGCAGTTCTTC. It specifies CASSIQSYNEQFF.

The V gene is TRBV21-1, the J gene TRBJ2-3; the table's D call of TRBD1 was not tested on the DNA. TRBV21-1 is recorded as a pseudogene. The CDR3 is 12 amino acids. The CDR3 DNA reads TGTGCCAGCAGCGGGCCTGGAGATACGCAGTATTTT. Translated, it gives CASSGPGDTQYF.

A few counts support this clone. The CDR3 here is CASSFLLNEKLFF. For the CDR3, the DNA is TGTGCCAGCAGCTTCCTGCTAAATGAAAAACTGTTTTTT. V usage is TRBV13 and J usage is TRBJ1-4, with no clear D. The V gene's germline CDR1 is PRHDT and CDR2 FYEKMQ (reference sequence). Trimming cost V 3 bases and J 5 bases, with 7 bases left between them. This CDR3 spans 13 amino acids.

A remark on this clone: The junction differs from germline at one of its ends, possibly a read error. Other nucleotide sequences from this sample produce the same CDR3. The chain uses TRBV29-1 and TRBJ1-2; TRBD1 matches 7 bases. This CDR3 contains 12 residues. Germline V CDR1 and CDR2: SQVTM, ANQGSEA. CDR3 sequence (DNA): TGTAGCGCCTACGGACAGGATGGGACCTACACCTTC. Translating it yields CSAYGQDGTYTF.

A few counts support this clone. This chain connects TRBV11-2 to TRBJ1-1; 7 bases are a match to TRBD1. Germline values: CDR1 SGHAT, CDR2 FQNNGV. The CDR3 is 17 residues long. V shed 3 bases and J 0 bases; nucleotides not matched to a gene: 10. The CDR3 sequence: CASSLITLQGLNTEAFF. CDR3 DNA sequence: TGTGCCAGCAGCTTGATAACGTTACAGGGGTTGAACACTGAAGCTTTCTTT.

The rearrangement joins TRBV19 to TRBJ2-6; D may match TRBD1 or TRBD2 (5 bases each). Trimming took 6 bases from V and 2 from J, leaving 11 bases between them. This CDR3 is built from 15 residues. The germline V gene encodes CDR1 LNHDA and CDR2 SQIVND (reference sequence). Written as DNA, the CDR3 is TGTGCCAGTAGCAAGGGGCGGGCTGGGGCCAACGTCCTGACTTTC. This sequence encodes CASSKGRAGANVLTF.

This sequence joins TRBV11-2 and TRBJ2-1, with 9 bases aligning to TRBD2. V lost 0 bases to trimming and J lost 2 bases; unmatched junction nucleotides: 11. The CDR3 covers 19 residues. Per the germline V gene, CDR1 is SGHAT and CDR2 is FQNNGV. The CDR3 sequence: CASSLDRGGRGRAYNEQFF. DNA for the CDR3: TGTGCCAGCAGCTTAGATCGCGGTGGCCGCGGGAGGGCCTACAATGAGCAGTTCTTC.

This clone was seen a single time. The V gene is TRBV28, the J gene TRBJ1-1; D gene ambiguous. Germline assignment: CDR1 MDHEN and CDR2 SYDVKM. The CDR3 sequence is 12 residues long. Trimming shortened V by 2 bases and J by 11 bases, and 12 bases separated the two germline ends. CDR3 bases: TGTGCCAGCAGTTTAAACCCTCTGGGGGCTTTCTTT. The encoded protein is CASSLNPLGAFF. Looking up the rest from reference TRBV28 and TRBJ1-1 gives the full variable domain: DVKVTQSSRYLVKRTGEKVFLECVQDMDHENMFWYRQDPGLGLRLIYFSYDVKMKEKGDIPEGYSVSREKKERFSLILESASTNQTSMYLCASSLNPLGAFFGQGTRLTVV.

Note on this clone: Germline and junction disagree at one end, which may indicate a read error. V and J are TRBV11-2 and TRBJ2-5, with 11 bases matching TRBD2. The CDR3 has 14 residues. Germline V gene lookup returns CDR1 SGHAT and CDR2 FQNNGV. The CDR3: CASSLELAGARSDF. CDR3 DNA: TGTGCCAGCAGCTTAGAACTAGCGGGGGCCCGCTCTGACTTC.

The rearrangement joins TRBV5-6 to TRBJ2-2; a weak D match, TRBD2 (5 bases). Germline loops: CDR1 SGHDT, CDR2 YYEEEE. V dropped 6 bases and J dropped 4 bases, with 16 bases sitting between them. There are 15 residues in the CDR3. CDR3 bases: TGTGCCAGCACCCCGGACTTGGGAGCCACCGGGGAGCTGTTTTTT. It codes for CASTPDLGATGELFF.

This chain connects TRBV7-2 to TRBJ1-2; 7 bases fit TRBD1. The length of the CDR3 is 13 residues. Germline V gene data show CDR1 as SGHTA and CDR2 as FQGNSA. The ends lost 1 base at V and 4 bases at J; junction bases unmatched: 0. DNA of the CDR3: TGTGCCAGCAGCTTAGGGACAGGCTATGGCTACACCTTC. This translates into CASSLGTGYGYTF.

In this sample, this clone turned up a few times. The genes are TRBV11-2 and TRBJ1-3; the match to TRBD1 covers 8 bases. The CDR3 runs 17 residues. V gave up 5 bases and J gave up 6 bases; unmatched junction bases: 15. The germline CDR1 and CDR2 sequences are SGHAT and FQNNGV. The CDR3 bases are TGTGCCAGCAGCCCGGGGGACAGGTCGGGAGGAGAAAACACCATATATTTT. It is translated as CASSPGDRSGGENTIYF.

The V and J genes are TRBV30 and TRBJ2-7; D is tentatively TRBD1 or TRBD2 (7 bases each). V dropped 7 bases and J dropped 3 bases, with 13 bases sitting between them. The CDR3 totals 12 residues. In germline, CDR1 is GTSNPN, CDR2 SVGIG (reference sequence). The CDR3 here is CAYGRGGYEQYF. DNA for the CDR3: TGTGCCTACGGCAGGGGGGGCTACGAGCAGTACTTC.

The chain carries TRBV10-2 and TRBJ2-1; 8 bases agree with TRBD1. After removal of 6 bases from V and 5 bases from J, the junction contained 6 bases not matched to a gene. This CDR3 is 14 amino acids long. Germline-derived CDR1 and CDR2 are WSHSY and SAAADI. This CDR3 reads CASRGRGRNNEQFF. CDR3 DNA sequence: TGCGCCAGCAGGGGCAGGGGGCGAAACAATGAGCAGTTCTTC.

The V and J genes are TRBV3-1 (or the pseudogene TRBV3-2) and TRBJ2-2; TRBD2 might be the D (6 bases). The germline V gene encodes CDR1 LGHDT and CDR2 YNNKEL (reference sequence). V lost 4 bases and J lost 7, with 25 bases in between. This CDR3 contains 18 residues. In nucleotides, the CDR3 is TGTGCCAGCAGCCTCTCGGGGGTAAGGGAAAAGTCGGTCGGGGAGCTGTTTTTT. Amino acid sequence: CASSLSGVREKSVGELFF.

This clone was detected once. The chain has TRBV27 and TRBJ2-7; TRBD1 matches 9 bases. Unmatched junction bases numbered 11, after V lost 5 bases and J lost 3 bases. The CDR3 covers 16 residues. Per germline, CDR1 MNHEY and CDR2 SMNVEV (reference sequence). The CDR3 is CASSLPGDRVIYEQYF. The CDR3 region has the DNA TGTGCCAGCAGTCTCCCGGGGGACAGGGTGATCTACGAGCAGTACTTC.